The rows below give T cell receptor beta chains drawn from one sample of a study of blood T cell repertoires in COVID-19. Profiling relied on immunoSEQ multiplex PCR, and the TCRdb table lists in-frame clones only, not all of them. The repertoire has about 190,000 clones, roughly four fifths of them found once; the top ten carry around 6.1%. The material sequenced was peripheral blood. Source of these receptors: a woman between 35 and 50 years old with acute or convalescent COVID-19. CDR3s include the opening cysteine and the closing phenylalanine or tryptophan. A D gene is named only where the DNA matches it firmly. The size entry is marked missing in some rows and otherwise reads once, few, many or a size class.

>.|TRBJ2-1|TRBD2|TRBV28
TGTGCCAGCAGACCGGTGAGCGGGAGAGGGGAGCAGTTCTTC
CASRPVSGRGEQFF
>.|TRBJ2-1|.|TRBV7-9
TGTGCCAGCAGTCACGGGCGGGCCCCCTACAATGAGCAGTTCTTC
CASSHGRAPYNEQFF
>.|TRBJ1-1|.|TRBV6-4
TGTGCCAGCAGTGACTCATGGGTACAGACCACTGAAGCTTTCTTT
CASSDSWVQTTEAFF
>.|TRBJ1-1|.|TRBV7-9
TGTGCCAGCGACAGAGTCGCTGAAGCTTTCTTT
CASDRVAEAFF
>.|TRBJ1-2|TRBD1|TRBV5-1
TGCGCCAGCAGCAGGCCGGGACAGGGGGATATGAGCTACACCTTC
CASSRPGQGDMSYTF
>.|TRBJ1-6|TRBD1|TRBV6-4
TGTGCCAGTGAAAATTCGGGGACAGAGGGTCCACCCCTCCACTTT
CASENSGTEGPPLHF
>.|TRBJ1-4|TRBD1|TRBV6-6
TGTGCCAGCACCAAGGAATCGGGCGGGACAGGTGAAAAACTGTTTTTT
CASTKESGGTGEKLFF
>once|TRBJ1-3|.|TRBV30
TGTGCCCACGTAGAAGCTACTGGAAACACCATATATTTT
CAHVEATGNTIYF
>.|TRBJ1-5|.|TRBV5-1
TGCGCCAGCAGCTTGGCCGGGGCGGGGGGTCAGCCCCAGCATTTT
CASSLAGAGGQPQHF
>.|TRBJ2-1|TRBD2|TRBV3-1/TRBV3-2
TGTGCCAGCAGCCCTTTGTCTAGCGGGAGGGGATCAGTGTTCTTC
CASSPLSSGRGSVFF
>.|TRBJ1-2|.|TRBV5-4
TGTGCCAGCAGCTACGACAGGAACCTTCATGGCTACACCTTC
CASSYDRNLHGYTF
>few|TRBJ1-4|.|TRBV6-6
TGTGCCAGCAGTTCCAGGGTTCAAACTAATGAAAAACTGTTTTTT
CASSSRVQTNEKLFF
>.|TRBJ2-3|.|TRBV27
TGTGCCAGCAGTCTATACGCCAGTAACACAGATACGCAGTATTTT
CASSLYASNTDTQYF
>.|TRBJ2-5|.|TRBV6-5
TGTGCCAGCACCTCCTGGGTGGGCCAACAAGAGACCCAGTACTTC
CASTSWVGQQETQYF
>.|TRBJ1-6|TRBD1|TRBV7-8
TGTGCCAGCAGCTGGGGACAGGGCGGCAATTCACCCCTCCACTTT
CASSWGQGGNSPLHF
>.|TRBJ2-1|.|TRBV13
TGTGCCAGCAGCGACAGTCCCCTGACTAATGAGCAGTTCTTC
CASSDSPLTNEQFF
>.|TRBJ2-1|.|TRBV7-9
TGTGCCAGCAGCCCTGGCCGGGATGAGCAGTTCTTC
CASSPGRDEQFF
>.|TRBJ2-7|.|TRBV27
TGTGCCAGCAGTCTCCAAGGCGTTGACAGGACGGCCTACGAGCAGTACTTC
CASSLQGVDRTAYEQYF
>.|TRBJ2-2|TRBD1|TRBV6-5
TGTGCCAGCAGTACCACAGGGGATGGTACCGGGGAGCTGTTTTTT
CASSTTGDGTGELFF
>.|TRBJ1-1|.|TRBV7-2
TGTGCCAGCAGCTTAGATTGGGGGGGGATGAACACTGAAGCTTTCTTT
CASSLDWGGMNTEAFF
>.|TRBJ2-5|.|TRBV28
TGTGCCAGCAGTTTTGGTCCGGACAACCAAGAGACCCAGTACTTC
CASSFGPDNQETQYF
>.|TRBJ1-1|TRBD1|TRBV6-5
TGTGCCAGCAAATCCGGGACAGATACCGAAGCTTTCTTT
CASKSGTDTEAFF
>.|TRBJ2-5|.|TRBV29-1
TGCAGCGTTGACGGGCGGAGGCAAGAGACCCAGTACTTC
CSVDGRRQETQYF
>.|TRBJ1-1|.|TRBV19
TGTGCCAGTAGTATTGTATCCGGGAACACTGAAGCTTTCTTT
CASSIVSGNTEAFF
>.|TRBJ1-5|.|TRBV20-1
TGCAGTGCTAGCTTCGATCAGCCCCAGCATTTT
CSASFDQPQHF
>once|TRBJ2-5|.|TRBV11-3
TGTGCCAGCAGCTTAGGGGTCGACACCCAAGAGACCCAGTACTTC
CASSLGVDTQETQYF
>.|TRBJ2-3|TRBD2|TRBV7-3
TGTGCCAGCAGCCCCGACGTTAGGCGGGGGACAGATACGCAGTATTTT
CASSPDVRRGTDTQYF
>.|TRBJ1-6|.|TRBV6-5
.
CASSFGQGSPLHF
>few|TRBJ1-4|.|TRBV18
TGTGCCAGCTCACCTACGCAGACAACTAATGAAAAACTGTTTTTT
CASSPTQTTNEKLFF
>.|TRBJ1-1|TRBD1|TRBV19
TGTGCCACCCACAGGGGTGCCGGAGTCACTGAAGCTTTCTTT
CATHRGAGVTEAFF
>.|TRBJ1-5|.|TRBV19
TGTGCCAGTAGTACTATGTATAGCAATCAGCCCCAGCATTTT
CASSTMYSNQPQHF
>once|TRBJ2-2|TRBD2|TRBV13
TGTGCCAGCAGCCCGAGCGGGAGCGGTATAGGGGAGCTGTTTTTT
CASSPSGSGIGELFF
>.|TRBJ1-5|TRBD1|TRBV15
TGTGCCACCAGCGGCAGGGGGCCAAGTCAGCCCCAGCATTTT
CATSGRGPSQPQHF
>.|TRBJ2-1|.|TRBV19
TGTGCCAGTAGTATCCCTACGTCAGCGTACAATGAGCAGTTCTTC
CASSIPTSAYNEQFF
>.|TRBJ1-2|.|TRBV30
TGTGCCTGGAGAATTCAGGGCGCCCAGGAGGGCTACACCTTC
CAWRIQGAQEGYTF
>.|TRBJ1-6|.|TRBV5-1
TGCGCCAGCAGCGTCGCAGGGGTGAATTCACCCCTCCACTTT
CASSVAGVNSPLHF
>few|TRBJ1-5|.|TRBV28
TGTGCCAGCACCGCGGGCGGGGCGGGCAATCAGCCCCAGCATTTT
CASTAGGAGNQPQHF
>few|TRBJ1-5|TRBD1|TRBV7-9
TGTGCCAGCAGCCTGGGACAGGGGCATCAGCCCCAGCATTTT
CASSLGQGHQPQHF
>once|TRBJ1-2|.|TRBV3-1/TRBV3-2
TGTGCCAGCAGCCCACAACACCAGGGTGTCGGCTACACCTTC
CASSPQHQGVGYTF
>.|TRBJ1-2|.|TRBV6-5
TGTGCCACCACGAACGGGGGATACGGCTACACCTTC
CATTNGGYGYTF
>.|TRBJ1-2|.|TRBV28
TGTGCCAGCAGTTTATTCTCGTTGGGCAGGGTCTATGGCTACACCTTC
CASSLFSLGRVYGYTF
>.|TRBJ1-2|.|TRBV25-1
TGTGCCAGCAGGGGAGGGAACTGGTATGGCTACACCTTC
CASRGGNWYGYTF
>.|TRBJ2-7|TRBD2|TRBV28
TGTGCCAGCAGTCGACGACTAGCGGGGGGGATCTACGAGCAGTACTTC
CASSRRLAGGIYEQYF
>.|TRBJ2-1|TRBD1|TRBV9
TGTGCCAGCAGCGTAGCCACAGGGACAGGTCGTCATGAGCAGTTCTTC
CASSVATGTGRHEQFF
>.|TRBJ1-2|TRBD1|TRBV7-9
TGTGCCAGCAGCTTGGACAGGGGGGAAGAAGGCTACACCTTC
CASSLDRGEEGYTF
>few|TRBJ2-1|.|TRBV7-3
TGTGCCAGCAGCTTAGGGCAGGCTGGGTTTGAGGAGCAGTTCTTC
CASSLGQAGFEEQFF